The T cell receptor beta chain described here comes from a study of beta chain features in type 1 diabetes. Every isolated RNA sample was fully reverse transcribed, so sequencing captured expressed TCRB transcripts. The study sequenced naive, central memory and regulatory T cell samples to an average of around 3.5 million reads. The data were produced by immunoSEQ multiplex PCR, yet TCRdb's version contains in-frame clones alone and is incomplete. This table has 400,000 to 450,000 clones, over 11% appearing once. This clone was counted a few times. What it recognizes is unknown. Broader study findings: Sequencing of cDNA might inflate the share of cells that strongly express TCR.

Germline V gene lookup returns CDR1 SGHVS and CDR2 FNYEAQ. Trimming removed 5 bases from V and 5 bases from J, with 9 bases in between. This CDR3 has 12 residues. A sort by CD45RO/CCR7/CD25/CD127/CD95/CD27 yielded CD4+ naive, central memory, regulatory and stem cell-like memory cells. The specimen was naive CD4+ T cells from blood. The chain carries TRBV7-6 and TRBJ1-2; D is unclear. The TCR originated in a man under 40 in good health. The CDR3 sequence is CASSAYRYGYTF. The CDR3 DNA sequence: TGTGCCAGCAGCGCATACAGATATGGCTACACCTTC. The variable domain in full, completed from reference TRBV7-6 and TRBJ1-2, reads GAGVSQSPRYKVTKRGQDVALRCDPISGHVSLYWYRQALGQGPEFLTYFNYEAQQDKSGLPNDRFSAERPEGSISTLTIQRTEQRDSAMYRCASSAYRYGYTFGSGTRLTVV.